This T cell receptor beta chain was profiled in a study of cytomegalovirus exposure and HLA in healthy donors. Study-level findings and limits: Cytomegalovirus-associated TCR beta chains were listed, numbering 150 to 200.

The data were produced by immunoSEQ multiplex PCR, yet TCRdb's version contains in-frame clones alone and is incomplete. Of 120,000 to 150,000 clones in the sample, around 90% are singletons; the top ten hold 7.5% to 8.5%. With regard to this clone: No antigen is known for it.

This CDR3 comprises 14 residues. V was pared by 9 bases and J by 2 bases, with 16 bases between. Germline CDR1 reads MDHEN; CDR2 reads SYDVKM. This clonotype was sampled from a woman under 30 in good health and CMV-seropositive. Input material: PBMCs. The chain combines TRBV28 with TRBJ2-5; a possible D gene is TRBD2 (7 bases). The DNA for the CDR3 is TGTGCCAGTCGGGGGGCCCGGCCTCAAGAGACCCAGTACTTC. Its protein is CASRGARPQETQYF.